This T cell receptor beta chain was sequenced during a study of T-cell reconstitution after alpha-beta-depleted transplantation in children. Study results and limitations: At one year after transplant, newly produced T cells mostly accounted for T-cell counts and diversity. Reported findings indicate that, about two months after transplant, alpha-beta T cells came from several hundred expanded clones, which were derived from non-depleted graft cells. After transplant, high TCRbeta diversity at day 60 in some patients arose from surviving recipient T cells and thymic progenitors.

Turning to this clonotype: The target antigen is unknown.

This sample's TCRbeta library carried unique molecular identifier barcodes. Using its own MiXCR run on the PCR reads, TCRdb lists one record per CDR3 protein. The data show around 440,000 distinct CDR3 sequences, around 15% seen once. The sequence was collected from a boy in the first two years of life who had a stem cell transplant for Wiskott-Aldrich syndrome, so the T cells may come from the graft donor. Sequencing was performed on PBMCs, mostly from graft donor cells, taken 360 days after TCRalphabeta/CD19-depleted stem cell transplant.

The CDR3 loop is CASSIGGTTFKETQYF. DNA of the CDR3: TGTGCCAGTAGTATCGGAGGGACTACCTTCAAAGAGACCCAGTACTTC. V is TRBV19 and J is TRBJ2-5; 7 nucleotides agree with TRBD2. There are 16 residues in the CDR3. Trimming cost V 3 bases and J 3 bases; bases outside gene matches: 10. The germline V gene encodes CDR1 LNHDA and CDR2 SQIVND (reference sequence).